The next 30 T cell receptor beta chains were all read from a single sample in a study of control samples from healthy donors and cancer patients. Libraries were prepared by immunoSEQ multiplex PCR; TCRdb keeps only in-frame clonotypes and omits some of them. The sample lists around 49,000 clones; approximately 90% were seen once. Sample: PBMCs. Source of these receptors: a man aged 35-49 years with colorectal cancer.

The V gene is TRBV27, the J gene TRBJ2-1, with D unresolved. This CDR3 is built from 12 residues. Trimming left V 6 bases short and J 8 bases short, with 11 bases between. Germline assignment: CDR1 MNHEY and CDR2 SMNVEV (reference sequence). The CDR3 nucleotides read TGTGCCAGCAGCCGAAACGAACATGAGCAGTTCTTC. As protein: CASSRNEHEQFF.

The chain uses TRBV6-5 and TRBJ2-5, with 11 bases fitting TRBD2. The V and J ends lost 2 bases and 8 bases, in that order; junction bases with no gene match: 4. Germline values: CDR1 MNHEY, CDR2 SVGAGI. This CDR3 has 14 residues. CDR3 sequence (DNA): TGTGCCAGCAGTTACAGCCTAGCGGGAGGAACCCAGTACTTC. It translates to CASSYSLAGGTQYF.

The V call is TRBV3-1 (or the pseudogene TRBV3-2), the J call TRBJ1-4; no clear D gene. V was clipped by 2 bases and J by 8 bases, with 15 bases between them. This CDR3 region has 15 residues. The germline CDR1 and CDR2 sequences are LGHDT and YNNKEL (reference sequence). Here the CDR3 reads CASSQNNGRGEKLFF. The CDR3 region has the DNA TGTGCCAGCAGCCAAAATAATGGCAGAGGAGAAAAACTGTTTTTT.

The rearrangement links TRBV11-3 to TRBJ2-1, with TRBD1 matching over 7 bases. V lost 5 bases and J lost 10; bases outside the gene matches: 5. Germline V gene data show CDR1 as SGHNT and CDR2 as YENEEA. The CDR3 extends over 12 amino acids. CDR3: CASSRDRDEQFF. In DNA, the CDR3 is TGTGCCAGCAGCCGCGACAGGGACGAGCAGTTCTTC.

This chain joins TRBV7-8 and TRBJ1-1, with D perhaps TRBD1 (6 bases). The ends were cut back, 2 bases at V and 4 bases at J, with 14 bases in the middle. Per germline, CDR1 SGHVS and CDR2 FQNEAQ. The CDR3 spans 15 residues. The CDR3 is CASSLRGGPGTEAFF. For the CDR3, the DNA is TGTGCCAGCAGCTTAAGGGGGGGGCCGGGCACTGAAGCTTTCTTT. Looking up the rest from reference TRBV7-8 and TRBJ1-1 gives the full variable domain: GAGVSQSPRYKVAKRGQDVALRCDPISGHVSLFWYQQALGQGPEFLTYFQNEAQLDKSGLPSDRFFAERPEGSVSTLKIQRTQQEDSAVYLCASSLRGGPGTEAFFGQGTRLTVV.

The chain is built from TRBV6-5 and TRBJ1-1, with D maybe TRBD1 (6 bases). Germline CDR1 and CDR2: MNHEY and SVGAGI. The germline V and J ends were trimmed by 2 bases and 7 bases, with 14 bases remaining between them. CDR3 length: 14 residues. The CDR3 DNA follows: TGTGCCAGCAGTTACGGTTGGGGGGCGATTGAAGCTTTCTTT. Amino acid sequence: CASSYGWGAIEAFF.

The CDR3 reads CASRTQGTGELFF. The CDR3 DNA reads as TGTGCCAGCAGAACACAGGGCACCGGGGAGCTGTTTTTT. The chain links TRBV27 to TRBJ2-2; D might be TRBD1 (6 bases). The germline V gene has CDR1 MNHEY and CDR2 SMNVEV (reference sequence). The CDR3 loop spans 13 amino acids. Trimming cost V 6 bases and J 4 bases, with 9 bases left between them.

This chain joins TRBV19 and TRBJ2-7; tentatively, D is TRBD1 (6 bases). V was clipped by 4 bases and J by 1 base, with 11 bases between them. CDR1 is LNHDA and CDR2 is SQIVND in the germline V gene (reference sequence). This CDR3 comprises 14 residues. CDR3 sequence reads: CASSKRTASYEQYF. CDR3 nucleotide sequence: TGTGCCAGTAGTAAGAGGACAGCTTCCTACGAGCAGTACTTC.

The gene calls are TRBV27 and TRBJ2-7, with 7 bases that match TRBD1. CDR1 MNHEY and CDR2 SMNVEV come from the germline V gene (reference sequence). Unmatched junction bases numbered 10, after V lost 4 bases and J lost 4 bases. The CDR3 loop spans 15 amino acids. The CDR3 nucleotides read TGTGCCAGCAGTTCCGACAGGGTGACGGGGTACGAGCAGTACTTC. Translating gives CASSSDRVTGYEQYF.

The rearrangement uses TRBV7-6 and TRBJ2-1; 11 bases are shared with TRBD2. Germline CDR1 reads SGHVS; CDR2 reads FNYEAQ. The length of the CDR3 is 15 residues. The trim removed 6 bases at V and 6 bases at J, leaving 7 bases unmatched. The CDR3 sequence: CASRELAGVVNEQFF. For the CDR3, the DNA is TGTGCCAGCAGGGAACTAGCGGGAGTCGTCAATGAGCAGTTCTTC.

The chain recombines TRBV15 with TRBJ2-3, with 9 bases matching TRBD2. Germline CDR1 LNHNV, CDR2 YYDKDF (reference sequence). This CDR3 is built from 16 residues. V gave up 0 bases and J gave up 4 bases; unmatched junction bases: 5. The CDR3 nucleotides are TGTGCCACCAGCAGAGATCTTAGCGGGAGTGCAGATACGCAGTATTTT. It is translated as CATSRDLSGSADTQYF.

V gene TRBV7-2 combines with J gene TRBJ2-2; 10 nucleotides align to TRBD1. Germline CDR1 is SGHTA and CDR2 is FQGNSA. Trimming at V came to 6 bases and at J to 4 bases, leaving 5 bases not matched to a gene. This CDR3 is built from 15 residues. The CDR3 is CASRTGGGRTGELFF. The CDR3 DNA is TGTGCCAGCAGGACAGGGGGCGGGCGCACCGGGGAGCTGTTTTTT.

This clone was seen a single time. The identical CDR3 is also encoded by other nucleotide sequences in the sample. The chain recombines TRBV7-2 with TRBJ1-2; the D gene is possibly TRBD1 (6 bases). The V end lost 4 bases, the J end lost 2 bases, and 11 bases lay between the germline ends. This CDR3 is 14 amino acids long. Germline CDR1 SGHTA, CDR2 FQGNSA. This CDR3 is CASSSDRANYGYTF. CDR3 DNA: TGTGCCAGCAGCTCGGACAGAGCCAACTATGGCTACACCTTC. Full variable domain (missing parts from reference TRBV7-2 and TRBJ1-2): GAGVSQSPSNKVTEKGKDVELRCDPISGHTALYWYRQSLGQGLEFLIYFQGNSAPDKSGLPSDRFSAERTGGSVSTLTIQRTQQEDSAVYLCASSSDRANYGYTFGSGTRLTVV.

The V and J genes are TRBV6-5 and TRBJ1-1, with D perhaps matching TRBD1 (5 bases). The length of the CDR3 is 15 residues. Between the trimmed V and J ends, which lost 4 bases and 1 base, there was a span of 13 bases. The V gene's germline CDR1 is MNHEY and CDR2 SVGAGI. In DNA, the CDR3 is TGTGCCAGCAGTTTACAAGACAGATCGAACACTGAAGCTTTCTTT. It codes for CASSLQDRSNTEAFF.

As DNA, the CDR3 is TGTGCCAGTAGTATCCTGCCCCAGGTAAGCAGCCAGCCCCAGCATTTT. As protein: CASSILPQVSSQPQHF. The chain has TRBV19 and TRBJ1-5; no definite D call. Germline CDR1 LNHDA, CDR2 SQIVND (reference sequence). There are 16 residues in the CDR3. Trimming removed 3 bases from V and 7 bases from J, with 19 bases in between.

The J gene is TRBJ1-3, the V gene TRBV5-1; D is unresolved. The CDR3 loop spans 13 amino acids. The germline V gene encodes CDR1 SGHRS and CDR2 YFSETQ. Between the trimmed V and J ends, which lost 4 bases and 3 bases, there was a span of 8 bases. The DNA of the CDR3 is TGCGCCAGCAGCCGCGACATTGGAAACACCATATATTTT. It yields the protein CASSRDIGNTIYF.

This chain links TRBV30 with TRBJ2-1; unclear D gene. Germline CDR1 is GTSNPN and CDR2 is SVGIG (reference sequence). V dropped 0 bases and J dropped 4 bases, with 13 bases sitting between them. The length of the CDR3 is 15 residues. The CDR3 sequence is CAWSVGQMNYNEQFF. CDR3 in DNA: TGTGCCTGGAGTGTAGGTCAGATGAATTACAATGAGCAGTTCTTC.

V is TRBV7-8 and J is TRBJ1-6, with a possible D match to TRBD1 (6 bases). Germline V gives CDR1 SGHVS, CDR2 FQNEAQ. This CDR3 region has 15 residues. With 0 bases removed from V and 8 bases from J, the gap between germline ends came to 11 bases. The CDR3 DNA sequence: TGTGCCAGCAGCTTAGCCCGTGGACAGTATTCACCCCTCCACTTT. It is translated as CASSLARGQYSPLHF.

This clone was counted only a few times. The rearrangement joins TRBV6-5 to TRBJ1-4, with D unclear. The CDR3 has 11 amino acids. V gave up 3 bases and J gave up 7 bases, with 3 bases separating them. Germline-derived CDR1 and CDR2 are MNHEY and SVGAGI. In DNA form, the CDR3 reads TGTGCCAGCAGTTATCGTGAAAAACTGTTTTTT. Protein sequence: CASSYREKLFF.

V usage is TRBV6-5 and J usage is TRBJ1-5, with 7 bases that match TRBD1. The germline V gene has CDR1 MNHEY and CDR2 SVGAGI. Trimming cost V 6 bases and J 2 bases; bases outside gene matches: 4. The CDR3 sequence is 14 residues long. The CDR3 DNA reads as TGTGCCAGCAGAGACAGGGATGGCAATCAGCCCCAGCATTTT. The encoded protein is CASRDRDGNQPQHF.

The rearrangement links TRBV24-1 to TRBJ1-1; D is unclear. This CDR3 contains 13 residues. The V gene lost 3 bases and the J gene lost 4 bases, with 8 bases spanning the gap. Germline CDR1 reads KGHDR; CDR2 reads SFDVKD. The DNA for the CDR3 is TGTGCCACCAGTGATGCTTGGGGCACTGAAGCTTTCTTT. Residues: CATSDAWGTEAFF.

The gene calls are TRBV19 and TRBJ2-7; 8 bases fit TRBD1. This CDR3 is built from 13 residues. V dropped 6 bases and J dropped 1; count of bases not matched to a gene: 2. Germline CDR1 is LNHDA and CDR2 is SQIVND (reference sequence). This CDR3 reads CASRDRGSYEQYF. The CDR3 DNA reads TGTGCCAGTAGAGACAGGGGTTCCTACGAGCAGTACTTC.

The chain carries TRBV5-4 and TRBJ1-2; tentatively, D is TRBD1 (6 bases). The V end lost 6 bases, the J end lost 8 bases, and 26 bases lay between the germline ends. This CDR3 region has 16 residues. CDR1 is SGHNT and CDR2 is YYREEE in the germline V gene (reference sequence). Here the CDR3 DNA reads TGTGCCAGCACCAGGCGGGGGGCAGGGGCCCGCGGCGGCTACACCTTC. It specifies CASTRRGAGARGGYTF.

This chain uses TRBV5-1 with TRBJ1-1; unclear D gene. This CDR3 is built from 13 residues. Germline V gene sequence: CDR1 SGHRS, CDR2 YFSETQ. V dropped 4 bases and J dropped 1 base, with 8 bases sitting between them. The CDR3 sequence: CASSREGNTEAFF. CDR3 nucleotide sequence: TGCGCCAGCAGCCGTGAGGGGAACACTGAAGCTTTCTTT.

This chain joins TRBV7-9 and TRBJ2-6; D may be TRBD1 or TRBD2 (5 bases each). The length of the CDR3 is 17 residues. Trimming removed 5 bases from V and 0 bases from J, with 14 bases in between. Looked up from germline, CDR1 is SEHNR and CDR2 is FQNEAQ (reference sequence). The CDR3 sequence is CASSRSPGRSGANVLTF. The DNA for the CDR3 is TGTGCCAGCAGCCGGAGCCCGGGACGCTCTGGGGCCAACGTCCTGACTTTC.

The V and J genes are TRBV2 and TRBJ2-1; 10 nucleotides line up with TRBD2. J gave up 2 bases and V 6 bases, and 4 bases lay outside the gene matches. CDR1 and CDR2 from the germline V gene are SNHLY and FYNNEI. The CDR3 spans 15 residues. DNA of the CDR3: TGTGCCAGCAGGCCTAGCGGGAGCACCTACAATGAGCAGTTCTTC. It codes for CASRPSGSTYNEQFF.

The chain uses TRBV19 and TRBJ1-2, with D possibly matching TRBD1 (5 bases). The CDR3 spans 16 residues. Germline-derived CDR1 and CDR2 are LNHDA and SQIVND (reference sequence). The V end lost 7 bases, the J end lost 8 bases, and 26 bases lay between the germline ends. Here the CDR3 DNA reads TGTGCCAGTAAGAACCCCTGGAGGGGACGGATAGGGGGCTACACCTTC. It specifies CASKNPWRGRIGGYTF.

The chain couples TRBV10-3 to TRBJ2-1; 10 bases are shared with TRBD2. The CDR3 covers 18 residues. Germline lookup yields CDR1 ENHRY and CDR2 SYGVKD. V was clipped by 0 bases and J by 0 bases; unmatched bases: 5. CDR3 sequence (DNA): TGTGCCATCAGTGAGTCATCTAGCGGGAGTATCTCCTACAATGAGCAGTTCTTC. Its protein is CAISESSSGSISYNEQFF.

The chain has TRBV2 and TRBJ2-4; D remains ambiguous. Trimming removed 4 bases from V and 0 bases from J, with 13 bases in between. The CDR3 spans 16 residues. Per germline, CDR1 SNHLY and CDR2 FYNNEI. The CDR3 loop is CASSVTLVLAKNIQYF. CDR3 DNA sequence: TGTGCCAGCAGTGTTACCCTGGTGTTAGCCAAAAACATTCAGTACTTC.

The V and J genes are TRBV24-1 and TRBJ2-7; tentative D call: TRBD1 (6 bases). Germline-derived CDR1 and CDR2 are KGHDR and SFDVKD. There are 13 residues in the CDR3. V lost 10 bases to trimming and J lost 5 bases, with 17 bases between them. In DNA form, the CDR3 reads TGTGCCACACAACAGGGAAGTCGAGACGAGCAGTACTTC. Translating it yields CATQQGSRDEQYF.